This T cell receptor (beta chain) derives from a study of T cell responses to AZD1222 COVID-19 vaccine. Only in-frame clones appear in the TCRdb table, and some are missing; sequencing was by immunoSEQ multiplex PCR. Found here are about 200,000 clones, just over 90% of them singletons; the top ten hold about 3.5%. The V segment lost 3 bases and the J segment 1 base; nucleotides outside the gene matches: 8. This CDR3 comprises 18 residues. Germline V gene sequence: CDR1 MNHEY, CDR2 SMNVEV (reference sequence). The receptor's source is an adult who received the AZD1222 COVID-19 vaccine. The V gene is TRBV27, the J gene TRBJ2-3, with TRBD2 matching over 12 bases. Material: peripheral blood, obtained 28 days after the second AZD1222 dose. This CDR3 is CASSFLTSGSTRTDTQYF. The CDR3 region has the DNA TGTGCCAGCAGTTTTCTGACTAGCGGGAGCACCCGCACAGATACGCAGTATTTT.